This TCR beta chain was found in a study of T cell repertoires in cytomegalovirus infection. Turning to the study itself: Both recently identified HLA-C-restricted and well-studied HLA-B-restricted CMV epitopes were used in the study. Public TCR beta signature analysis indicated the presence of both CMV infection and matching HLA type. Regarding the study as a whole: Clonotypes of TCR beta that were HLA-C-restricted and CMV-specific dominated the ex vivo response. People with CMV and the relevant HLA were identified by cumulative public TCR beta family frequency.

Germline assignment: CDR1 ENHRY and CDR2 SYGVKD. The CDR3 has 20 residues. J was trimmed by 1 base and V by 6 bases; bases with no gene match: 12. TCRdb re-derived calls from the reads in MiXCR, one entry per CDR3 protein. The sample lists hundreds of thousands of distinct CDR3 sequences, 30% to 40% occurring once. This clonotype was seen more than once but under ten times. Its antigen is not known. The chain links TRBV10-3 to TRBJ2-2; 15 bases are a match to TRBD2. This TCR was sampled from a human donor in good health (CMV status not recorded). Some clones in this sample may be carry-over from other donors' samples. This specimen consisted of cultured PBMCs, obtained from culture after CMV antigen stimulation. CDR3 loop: CAIRHPGGLAGGQNTGELFF. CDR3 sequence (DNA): TGTGCCATCAGGCATCCGGGGGGACTAGCGGGAGGACAGAACACCGGGGAGCTGTTTTTT.